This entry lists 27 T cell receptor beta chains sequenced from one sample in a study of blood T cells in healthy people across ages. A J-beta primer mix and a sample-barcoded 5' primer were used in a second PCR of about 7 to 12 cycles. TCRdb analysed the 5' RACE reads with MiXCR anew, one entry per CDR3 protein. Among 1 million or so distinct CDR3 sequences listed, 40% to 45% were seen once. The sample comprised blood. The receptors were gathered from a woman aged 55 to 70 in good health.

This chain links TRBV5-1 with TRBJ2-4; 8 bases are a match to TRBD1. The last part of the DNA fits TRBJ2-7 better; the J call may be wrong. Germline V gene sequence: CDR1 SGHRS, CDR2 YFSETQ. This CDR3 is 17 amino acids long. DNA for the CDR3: TGCGCCAGCAGCTTCAGCACCGGACAGGGCTTTACCTACGAGCAGTACTTC. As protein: CASSFSTGQGFTYEQYF.

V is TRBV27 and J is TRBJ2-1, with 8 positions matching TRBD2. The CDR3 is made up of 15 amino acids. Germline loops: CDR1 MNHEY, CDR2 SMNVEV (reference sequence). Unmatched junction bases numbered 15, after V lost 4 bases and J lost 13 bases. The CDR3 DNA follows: TGTGCCAGCAGTTGGTCTAGCGGGTTAGGGGAGACCCAGTTCTTC. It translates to CASSWSSGLGETQFF.

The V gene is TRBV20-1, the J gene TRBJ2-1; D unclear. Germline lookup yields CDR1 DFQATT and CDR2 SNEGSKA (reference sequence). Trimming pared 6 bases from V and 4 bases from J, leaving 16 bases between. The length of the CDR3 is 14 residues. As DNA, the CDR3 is TGCAGTGCAACGAATGTACTTCTATACAATGAGCAGTTCTTC. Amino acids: CSATNVLLYNEQFF.

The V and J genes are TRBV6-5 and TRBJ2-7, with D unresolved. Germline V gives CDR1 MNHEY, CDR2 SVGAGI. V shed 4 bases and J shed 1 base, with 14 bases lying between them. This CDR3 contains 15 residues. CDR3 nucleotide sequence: TGTGCCAGCAGTTGGAAAGGGTTTGCTTCCTACGAGCAGTACTTC. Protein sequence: CASSWKGFASYEQYF.

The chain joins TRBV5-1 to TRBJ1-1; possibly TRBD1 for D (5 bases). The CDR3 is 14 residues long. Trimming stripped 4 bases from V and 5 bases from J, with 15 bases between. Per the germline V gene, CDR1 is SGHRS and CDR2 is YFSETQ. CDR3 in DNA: TGCGCCAGCAGCCCCCGGGGACCTAGGACTGAAGCTTTCTTT. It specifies CASSPRGPRTEAFF.

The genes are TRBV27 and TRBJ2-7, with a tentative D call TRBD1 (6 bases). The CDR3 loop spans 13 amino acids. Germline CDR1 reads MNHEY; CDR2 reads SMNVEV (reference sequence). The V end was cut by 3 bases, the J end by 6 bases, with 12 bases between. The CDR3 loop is CASSFSGVGEQYF. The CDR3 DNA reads TGTGCCAGCAGTTTTTCAGGGGTCGGCGAGCAGTACTTC.

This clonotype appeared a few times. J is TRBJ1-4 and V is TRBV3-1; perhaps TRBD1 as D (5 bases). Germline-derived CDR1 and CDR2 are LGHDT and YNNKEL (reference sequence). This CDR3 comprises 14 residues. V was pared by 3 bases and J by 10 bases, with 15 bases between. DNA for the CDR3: TGTGCCAGCAGCCAGAGTCTTGAGGGGCGAAAACTGTTTTTT. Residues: CASSQSLEGRKLFF. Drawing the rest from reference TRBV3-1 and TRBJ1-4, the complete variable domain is DTAVSQTPKYLVTQMGNDKSIKCEQNLGHDTMYWYKQDSKKFLKIMFSYNNKELIINETVPNRFSPKSPDKAHLNLHINSLELGDSAVYFCASSQSLEGRKLFFGSGTQLSVL.

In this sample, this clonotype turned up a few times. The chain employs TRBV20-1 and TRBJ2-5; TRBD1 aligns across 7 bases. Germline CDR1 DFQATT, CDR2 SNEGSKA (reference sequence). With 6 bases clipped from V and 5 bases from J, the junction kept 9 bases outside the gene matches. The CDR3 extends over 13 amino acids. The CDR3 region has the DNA TGCAGTGCGGGACAGACCAGTAGGGAGACCCAGTACTTC. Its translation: CSAGQTSRETQYF.

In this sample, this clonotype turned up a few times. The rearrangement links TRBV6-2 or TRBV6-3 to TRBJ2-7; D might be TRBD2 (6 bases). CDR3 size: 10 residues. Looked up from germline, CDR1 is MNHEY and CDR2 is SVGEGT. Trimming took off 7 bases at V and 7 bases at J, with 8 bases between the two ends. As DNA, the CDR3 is TGTGCCAGCAAGGGAGGAGAGCAGTACTTC. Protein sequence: CASKGGEQYF.

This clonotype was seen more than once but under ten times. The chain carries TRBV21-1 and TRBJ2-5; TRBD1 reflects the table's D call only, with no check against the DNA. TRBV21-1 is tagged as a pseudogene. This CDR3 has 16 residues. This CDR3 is CASSIKRGPYQETQYF. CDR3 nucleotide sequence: TGTGCCAGCAGCATCAAGCGGGGGCCGTACCAAGAGACCCAGTACTTC.

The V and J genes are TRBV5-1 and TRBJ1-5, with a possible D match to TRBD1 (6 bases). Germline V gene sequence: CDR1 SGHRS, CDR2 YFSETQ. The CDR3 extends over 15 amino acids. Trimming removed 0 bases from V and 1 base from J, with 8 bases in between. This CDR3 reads CASSLGGTSNQPQHF. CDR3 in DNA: TGCGCCAGCAGCTTGGGCGGGACAAGCAATCAGCCCCAGCATTTT.

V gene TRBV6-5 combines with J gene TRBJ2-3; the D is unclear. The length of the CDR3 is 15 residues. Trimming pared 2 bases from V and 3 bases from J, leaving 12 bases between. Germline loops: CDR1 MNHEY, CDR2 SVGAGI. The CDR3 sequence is CASSYTSFLTDTQYF. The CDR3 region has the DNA TGTGCCAGCAGTTACACCAGCTTCCTAACAGATACGCAGTATTTT.

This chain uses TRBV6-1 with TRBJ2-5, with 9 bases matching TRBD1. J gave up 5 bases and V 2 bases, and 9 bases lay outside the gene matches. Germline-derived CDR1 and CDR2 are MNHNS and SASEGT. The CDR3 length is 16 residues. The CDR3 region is CASSEYGTGRRETQYF. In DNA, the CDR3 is TGTGCCAGCAGTGAATATGGGACAGGGAGGAGGGAGACCCAGTACTTC.

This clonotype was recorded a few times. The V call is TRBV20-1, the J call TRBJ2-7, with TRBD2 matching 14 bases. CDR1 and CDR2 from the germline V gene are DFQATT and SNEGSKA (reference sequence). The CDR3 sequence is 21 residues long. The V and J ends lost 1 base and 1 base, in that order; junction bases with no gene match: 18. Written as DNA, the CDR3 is TGCAGTGCTAGAGTTCGATACCGGGGACTAGCGGGAGAGTTGCTATCCTACGAGCAGTACTTC. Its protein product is CSARVRYRGLAGELLSYEQYF.

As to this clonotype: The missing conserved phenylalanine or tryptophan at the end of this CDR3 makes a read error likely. The DNA for the CDR3 is TGTGCCAGCAGCCAAGATGCTAGGACAGGACAAGAGACCCAGTACGTC. This sequence encodes CASSQDARTGQETQYV. V usage is TRBV3-1 and J usage is TRBJ2-5; 7 bases are shared with TRBD1. The CDR3 consists of 16 residues. Per germline, CDR1 LGHDT and CDR2 YNNKEL (reference sequence). The V and J ends lost 0 bases and 2 bases, in that order; junction bases with no gene match: 6.

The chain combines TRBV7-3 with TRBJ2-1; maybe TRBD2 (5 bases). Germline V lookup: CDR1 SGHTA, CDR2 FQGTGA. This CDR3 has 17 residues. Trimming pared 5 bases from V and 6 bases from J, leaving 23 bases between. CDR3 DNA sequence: TGTGCCAGCAGCCCAGGAGGCGTAGGACGCCCCGGCAATGAGCAGTTCTTC. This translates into CASSPGGVGRPGNEQFF. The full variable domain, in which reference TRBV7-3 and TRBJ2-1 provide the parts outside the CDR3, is GAGVSQTPSNKVTEKGKYVELRCDPISGHTALYWYRQSLGQGPEFLIYFQGTGAADDSGLPNDRFFAVRPEGSVSTLKIQRTERGDSAVYLCASSPGGVGRPGNEQFFGPGTRLTVL.

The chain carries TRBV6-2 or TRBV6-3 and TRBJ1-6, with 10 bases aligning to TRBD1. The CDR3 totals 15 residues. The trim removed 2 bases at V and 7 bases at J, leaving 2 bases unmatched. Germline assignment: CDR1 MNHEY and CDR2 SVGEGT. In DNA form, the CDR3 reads TGTGCCAGCAGTTACAGGGACAGGGGAAATTCACCCCTCCACTTT. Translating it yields CASSYRDRGNSPLHF.

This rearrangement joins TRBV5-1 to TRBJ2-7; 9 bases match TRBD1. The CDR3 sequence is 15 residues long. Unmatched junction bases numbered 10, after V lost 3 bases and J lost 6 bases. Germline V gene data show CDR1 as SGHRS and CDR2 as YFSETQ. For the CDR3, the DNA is TGCGCCAGCAGCTCGGGGGGACAGGGATTTCGCGAGCAGTACTTC. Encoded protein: CASSSGGQGFREQYF.

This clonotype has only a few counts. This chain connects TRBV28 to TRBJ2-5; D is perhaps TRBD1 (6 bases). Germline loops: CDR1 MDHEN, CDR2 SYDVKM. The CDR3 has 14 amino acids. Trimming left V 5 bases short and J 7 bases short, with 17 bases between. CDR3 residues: CASSTQGQGGTQYF. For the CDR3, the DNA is TGTGCCAGCAGTACCCAGGGGCAGGGTGGGACCCAGTACTTC.

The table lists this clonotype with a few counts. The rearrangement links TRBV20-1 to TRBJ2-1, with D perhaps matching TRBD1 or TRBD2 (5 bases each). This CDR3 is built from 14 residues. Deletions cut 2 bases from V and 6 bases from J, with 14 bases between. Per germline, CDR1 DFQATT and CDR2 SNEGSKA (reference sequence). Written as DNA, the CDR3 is TGCAGTGCTAGACAGGGATCGAGGGTCAATGAGCAGTTCTTC. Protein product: CSARQGSRVNEQFF.

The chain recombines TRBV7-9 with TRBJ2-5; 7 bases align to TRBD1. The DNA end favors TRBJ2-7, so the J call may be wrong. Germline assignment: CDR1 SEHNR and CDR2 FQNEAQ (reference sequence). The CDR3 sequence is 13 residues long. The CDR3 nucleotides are TGTGCCAGCAGCACCAACCACAGGGGCGAGCAGTACTTC. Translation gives CASSTNHRGEQYF.

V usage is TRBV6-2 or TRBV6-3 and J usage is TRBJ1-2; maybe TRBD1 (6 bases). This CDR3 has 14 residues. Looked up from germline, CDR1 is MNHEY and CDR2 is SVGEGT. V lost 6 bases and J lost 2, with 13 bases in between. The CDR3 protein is CASSPDSKNYGYTF. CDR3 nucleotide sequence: TGTGCCAGCAGCCCGGACAGTAAGAACTATGGCTACACCTTC.

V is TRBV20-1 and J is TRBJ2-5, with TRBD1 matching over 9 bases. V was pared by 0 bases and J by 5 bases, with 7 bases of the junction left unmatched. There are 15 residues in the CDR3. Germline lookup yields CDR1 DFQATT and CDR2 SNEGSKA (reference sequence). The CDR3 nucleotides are TGCAGTGCTAGAGAACGACAGGGGGGAACGGAGACCCAGTACTTC. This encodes CSARERQGGTETQYF.

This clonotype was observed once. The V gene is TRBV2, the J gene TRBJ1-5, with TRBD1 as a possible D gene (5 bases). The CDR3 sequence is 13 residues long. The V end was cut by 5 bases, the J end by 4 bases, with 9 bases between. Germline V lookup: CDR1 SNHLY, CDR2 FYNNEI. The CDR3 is CASSRQRNQPQHF. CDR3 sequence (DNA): TGTGCCAGCAGTAGACAGAGAAATCAGCCCCAGCATTTT.

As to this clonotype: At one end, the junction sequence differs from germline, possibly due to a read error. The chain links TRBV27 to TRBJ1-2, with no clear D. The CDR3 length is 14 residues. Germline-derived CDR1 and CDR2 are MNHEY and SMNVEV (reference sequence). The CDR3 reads CASSLSQSRGGYTF. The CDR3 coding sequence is TGTGCCAGCAGTCTATCACAGTCACGGGGTGGCTACACCTTC.

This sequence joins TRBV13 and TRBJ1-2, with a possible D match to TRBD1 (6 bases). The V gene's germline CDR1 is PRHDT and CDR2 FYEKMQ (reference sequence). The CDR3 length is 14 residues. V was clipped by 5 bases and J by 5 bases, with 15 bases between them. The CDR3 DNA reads TGTGCCAGCAGCGGGCCAGGGGTAGAGTATGGCTACACCTTC. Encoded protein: CASSGPGVEYGYTF.

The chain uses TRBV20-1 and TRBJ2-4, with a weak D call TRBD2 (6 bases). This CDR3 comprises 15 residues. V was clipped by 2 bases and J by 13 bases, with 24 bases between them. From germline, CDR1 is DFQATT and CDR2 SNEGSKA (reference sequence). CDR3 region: CSARPAGPSCNEQYF. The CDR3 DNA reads TGCAGTGCTAGACCGGCGGGACCCTCCTGCAATGAGCAGTACTTC.